This T cell receptor (beta chain) was profiled in a study of T cell repertoires in ileal Crohn's disease. Study as a whole: Median disease duration was about 8.5 years; approximately 32% smoked at surgery.

CDR1 and CDR2 from the germline V gene are KGHSH and LQKENI. J was trimmed by 4 bases and V by 3 bases; bases with no gene match: 2. This CDR3 is 13 amino acids long. Time point specified: inflamed ileum from the surgical specimen. Sequencing was performed with immunoSEQ multiplex PCR; in TCRdb, only in-frame clones are kept and a portion is missing. The sample records about 660 clones, about 97% being singletons. Sequenced sample: ileal tissue. The TCR originated in an adult with Crohn's disease. J is TRBJ1-2 and V is TRBV18, with 7 bases that match TRBD1. The CDR3, as DNA: TGTGCCAGCTCACCCCGGACAGGCTATGGCTACACCTTC. Translated: CASSPRTGYGYTF.